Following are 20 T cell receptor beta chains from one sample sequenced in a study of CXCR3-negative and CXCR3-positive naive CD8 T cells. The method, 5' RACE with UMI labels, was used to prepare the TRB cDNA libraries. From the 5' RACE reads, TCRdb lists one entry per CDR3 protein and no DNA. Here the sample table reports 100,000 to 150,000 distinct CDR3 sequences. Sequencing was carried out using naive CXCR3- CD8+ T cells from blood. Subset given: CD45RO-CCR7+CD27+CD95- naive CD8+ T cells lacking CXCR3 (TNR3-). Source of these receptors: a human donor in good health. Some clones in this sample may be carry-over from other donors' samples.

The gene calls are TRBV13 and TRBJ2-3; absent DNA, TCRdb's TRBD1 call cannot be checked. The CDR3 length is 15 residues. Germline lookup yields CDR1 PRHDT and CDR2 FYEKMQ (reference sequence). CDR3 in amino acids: CASSPDDRSTDTQYF.

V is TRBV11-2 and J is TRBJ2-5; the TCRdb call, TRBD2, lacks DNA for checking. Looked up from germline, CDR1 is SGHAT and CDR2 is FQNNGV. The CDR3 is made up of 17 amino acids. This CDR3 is CASSFQFDLTGVETQYF.

The CDR3 protein is CASSQGVGVEQFF. The chain combines TRBV4-3 with TRBJ2-1; no DNA is available, so the TRBD1 call from TCRdb remains unchecked. Looked up from germline, CDR1 is LGHNA and CDR2 is YSLEER. The CDR3 is 13 amino acids.

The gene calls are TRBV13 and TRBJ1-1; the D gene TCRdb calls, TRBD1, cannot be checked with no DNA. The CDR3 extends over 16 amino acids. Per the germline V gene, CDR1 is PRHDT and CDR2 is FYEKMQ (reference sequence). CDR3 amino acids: CASSLGGGQSNTEAFF.

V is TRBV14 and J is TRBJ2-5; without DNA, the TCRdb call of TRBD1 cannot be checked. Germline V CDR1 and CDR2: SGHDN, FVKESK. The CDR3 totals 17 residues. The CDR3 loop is CASSQDPWGAYQETQYF. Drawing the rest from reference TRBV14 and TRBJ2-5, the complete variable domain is EAGVTQFPSHSVIEKGQTVTLRCDPISGHDNLYWYRRVMGKEIKFLLHFVKESKQDESGMPNNRFLAERTGGTYSTLKVQPAELEDSGVYFCASSQDPWGAYQETQYFGPGTRLLVL.

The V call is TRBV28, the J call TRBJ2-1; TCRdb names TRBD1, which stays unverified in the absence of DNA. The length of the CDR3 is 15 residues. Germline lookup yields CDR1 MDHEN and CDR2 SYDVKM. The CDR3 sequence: CASIKSPDRYNEQFF. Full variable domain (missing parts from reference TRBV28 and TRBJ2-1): DVKVTQSSRYLVKRTGEKVFLECVQDMDHENMFWYRQDPGLGLRLIYFSYDVKMKEKGDIPEGYSVSREKKERFSLILESASTNQTSMYLCASIKSPDRYNEQFFGPGTRLTVL.

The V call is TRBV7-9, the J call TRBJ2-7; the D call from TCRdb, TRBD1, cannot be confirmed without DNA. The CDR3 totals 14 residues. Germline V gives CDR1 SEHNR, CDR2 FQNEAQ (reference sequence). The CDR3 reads CASSQRQGVYEQYF.

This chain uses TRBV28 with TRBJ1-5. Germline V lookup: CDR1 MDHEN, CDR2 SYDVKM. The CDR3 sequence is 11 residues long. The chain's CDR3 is CASNSNQPQHF.

This CDR3 is CASSAGKYSPLHF. This sequence joins TRBV7-8 and TRBJ1-6. Germline values: CDR1 SGHVS, CDR2 FQNEAQ. The CDR3 is 13 amino acids.

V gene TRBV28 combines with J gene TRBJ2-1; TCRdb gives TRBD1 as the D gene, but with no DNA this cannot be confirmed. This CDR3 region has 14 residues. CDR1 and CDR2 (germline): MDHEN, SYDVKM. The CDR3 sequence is CASSFGRTYNEQFF.

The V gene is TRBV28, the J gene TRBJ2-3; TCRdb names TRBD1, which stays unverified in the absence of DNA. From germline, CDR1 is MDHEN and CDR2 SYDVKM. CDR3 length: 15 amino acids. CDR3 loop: CASSFGTVSTDTQYF.

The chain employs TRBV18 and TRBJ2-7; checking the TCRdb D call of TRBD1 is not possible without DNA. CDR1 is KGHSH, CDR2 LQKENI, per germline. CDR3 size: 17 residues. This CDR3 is CASSPSRGQGTTYEQYF. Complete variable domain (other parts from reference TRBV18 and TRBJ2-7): NAGVMQNPRHLVRRRGQEARLRCSPMKGHSHVYWYRQLPEEGLKFMVYLQKENIIDESGMPKERFSAEFPKEGPSILRIQQVVRGDSAAYFCASSPSRGQGTTYEQYFGPGTRLTVT.

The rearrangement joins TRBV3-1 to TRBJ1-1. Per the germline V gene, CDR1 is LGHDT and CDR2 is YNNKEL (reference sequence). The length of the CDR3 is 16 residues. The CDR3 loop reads CASSQGGVGWNTEAFF.

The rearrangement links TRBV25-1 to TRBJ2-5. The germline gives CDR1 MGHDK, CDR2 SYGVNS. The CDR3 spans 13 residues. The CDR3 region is CASRADTQETQYF. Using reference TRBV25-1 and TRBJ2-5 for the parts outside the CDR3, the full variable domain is EADIYQTPRYLVIGTGKKITLECSQTMGHDKMYWYQQDPGMELHLIHYSYGVNSTEKGDLSSESTVSRIRTEHFPLTLESARPSHTSQYLCASRADTQETQYFGPGTRLLVL.

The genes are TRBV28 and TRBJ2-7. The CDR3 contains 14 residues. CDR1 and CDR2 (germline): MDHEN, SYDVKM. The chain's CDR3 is CASSLLGIHYEQYF. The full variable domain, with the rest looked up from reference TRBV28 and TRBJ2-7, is DVKVTQSSRYLVKRTGEKVFLECVQDMDHENMFWYRQDPGLGLRLIYFSYDVKMKEKGDIPEGYSVSREKKERFSLILESASTNQTSMYLCASSLLGIHYEQYFGPGTRLTVT.

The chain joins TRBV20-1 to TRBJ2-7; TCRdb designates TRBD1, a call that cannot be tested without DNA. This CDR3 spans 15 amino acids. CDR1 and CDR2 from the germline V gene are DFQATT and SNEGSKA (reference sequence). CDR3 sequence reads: CSARDVKGADYEQYF.

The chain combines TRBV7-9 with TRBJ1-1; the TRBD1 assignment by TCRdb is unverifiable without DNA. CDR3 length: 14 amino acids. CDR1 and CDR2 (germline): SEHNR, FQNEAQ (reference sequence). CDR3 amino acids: CASSLGHRGTEAFF.

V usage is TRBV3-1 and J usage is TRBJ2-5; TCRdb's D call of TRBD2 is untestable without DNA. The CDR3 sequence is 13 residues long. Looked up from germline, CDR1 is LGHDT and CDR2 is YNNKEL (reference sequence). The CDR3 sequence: CASSQVGEETQYF.

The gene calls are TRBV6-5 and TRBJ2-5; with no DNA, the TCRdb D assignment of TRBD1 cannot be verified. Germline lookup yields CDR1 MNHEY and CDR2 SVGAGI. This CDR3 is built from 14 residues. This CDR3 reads CASSPWTGQETQYF.

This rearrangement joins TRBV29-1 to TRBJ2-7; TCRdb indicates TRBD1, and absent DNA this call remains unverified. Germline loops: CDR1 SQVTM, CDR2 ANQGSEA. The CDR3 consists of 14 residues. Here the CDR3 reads CSVDPGTGPYEQYF.